Each of the 8 T cell receptor beta chains below was sequenced from the same sample in a study of shared clonotypes between healthy human individuals. Sequencing used immunoSEQ multiplex PCR; TCRdb keeps in-frame clones, though not all of them. Among more than 2 million clones listed, approximately 94% were seen once. Material: naive CD4+ T cells sorted from blood. The sample's subset: CD45RA+ positively selected. These receptors originate from a man younger than 30 in good health.

The rearrangement links TRBV29-1 to TRBJ1-1; 8 bases line up with TRBD1. The V gene end was trimmed by 2 bases and the J gene end by 3 bases; junction bases not matched to a gene: 5. CDR1 and CDR2 (germline): SQVTM, ANQGSEA. CDR3 size: 14 residues. The CDR3 region is CSVEQGATDTEAFF. CDR3 bases: TGCAGCGTTGAACAGGGGGCGACGGACACTGAAGCTTTCTTT.

The chain links TRBV28 to TRBJ2-1; D is possibly TRBD1 (5 bases). Germline V gene lookup returns CDR1 MDHEN and CDR2 SYDVKM. This CDR3 region has 14 residues. The V end was cut by 7 bases, the J end by 4 bases, with 14 bases between. The CDR3 DNA reads TGTGCCAGCACCCTGCCAGGGTCTTACAATGAGCAGTTCTTC. This gives the protein CASTLPGSYNEQFF.

The chain couples TRBV30 to TRBJ1-6; a possible D gene is TRBD1 (5 bases). The CDR3 totals 14 residues. Germline lookup yields CDR1 GTSNPN and CDR2 SVGIG (reference sequence). The V end was cut by 2 bases, the J end by 6 bases, with 11 bases between. CDR3 nucleotides: TGTGCCTGGAGTCCAGGGCCCGTTAATTCACCCCTCCACTTT. Protein: CAWSPGPVNSPLHF.

On this clone: The same CDR3 is also encoded by other DNA sequences in this sample. This chain uses TRBV18 with TRBJ1-6, with 10 bases aligning to TRBD1. CDR3 length equals 15 residues. V lost 3 bases and J lost 5; bases outside the gene matches: 1. Germline V gene sequence: CDR1 KGHSH, CDR2 LQKENI. CDR3 loop: CASSPGTGDNSPLHF. As DNA, the CDR3 is TGTGCCAGCTCACCCGGGACAGGGGATAATTCACCCCTCCACTTT.

This rearrangement joins TRBV9 to TRBJ2-1; no firm D call. Trimming stripped 1 base from V and 0 bases from J, with 11 bases between. CDR1 is SGDLS, CDR2 YYNGEE, per germline. This CDR3 spans 16 amino acids. The CDR3 DNA reads TGTGCCAGCAGCGTAACTCTCTCGAGCTCCTACAATGAGCAGTTCTTC. This translates into CASSVTLSSSYNEQFF.

V gene TRBV7-2 combines with J gene TRBJ1-5, with 9 positions matching TRBD1. CDR3 size: 16 residues. Germline V lookup: CDR1 SGHTA, CDR2 FQGNSA. The junction had 3 bases not matched to a gene; V was cut back by 0 bases and J by 3 bases. This CDR3 reads CASSLAGTGINQPQHF. CDR3 nucleotides: TGTGCCAGCAGCTTAGCGGGGACAGGGATCAATCAGCCCCAGCATTTT.

The chain is built from TRBV14 and TRBJ1-1; 7 bases agree with TRBD1. V trimming: 2 bases; J trimming: 8 bases; junction bases outside the gene matches: 5. Germline lookup yields CDR1 SGHDN and CDR2 FVKESK. This CDR3 comprises 13 residues. The CDR3 bases are TGTGCCAGCAGCCAATCGCAGGGGGAGGAAGCTTTCTTT. Translation gives CASSQSQGEEAFF.

The chain joins TRBV12-5 to TRBJ2-5, with TRBD2 matching over 8 bases. Germline CDR1 reads LGHNT; CDR2 reads FRNRAP. The CDR3 has 16 residues. With 6 bases clipped from V and 2 bases from J, the junction kept 11 bases outside the gene matches. The CDR3 nucleotides read TGTGCTAGTGGCTTGTCCGGGGGGACTAGACAAGAGACCCAGTACTTC. Its protein product is CASGLSGGTRQETQYF.